The 30 T cell receptor beta chains in this list originate from one sample, sequenced in a study of blood T cells in healthy people across ages. A second PCR of 7 to 11 cycles used a sample-barcoded 5' primer and a J-beta primer mix. TCRdb re-analysed the 5' RACE reads in MiXCR, keeping a single row per CDR3 protein. Counted here are over 1.5 million distinct CDR3 sequences, around half occurring once; the ten biggest clones make up 2.1%. The specimen sequenced was blood. All receptors come from a woman in her 40s in good health.

This clonotype was observed many times. The rearrangement uses TRBV29-1 and TRBJ2-3; D is uncertain. V lost 6 bases and J lost 0, with 13 bases in between. The CDR3 totals 14 residues. From germline, CDR1 is SQVTM and CDR2 ANQGSEA. The DNA for the CDR3 is TGCAGCGTGCTGGAAGGGCGTAGCACAGATACGCAGTATTTT. Translated, it gives CSVLEGRSTDTQYF.

This chain connects TRBV5-1 to TRBJ2-7; 7 bases map to TRBD1. The J call is doubtful: the DNA matches TRBJ2-5 better. There are 16 residues in the CDR3. The germline CDR1 and CDR2 sequences are SGHRS and YFSETQ. The CDR3 region is CASSFMRQGEGETQYF. CDR3 in DNA: TGCGCCAGCAGCTTTATGAGACAGGGAGAGGGAGAGACCCAGTACTTC.

This clonotype was recorded once. The chain joins TRBV20-1 to TRBJ2-5; D possibly matches TRBD1 or TRBD2 (5 bases each). V gave up 5 bases and J gave up 2 bases, with 12 bases separating them. This CDR3 spans 13 amino acids. CDR1 is DFQATT, CDR2 SNEGSKA, per germline (reference sequence). The CDR3 DNA follows: TGCAGTGCTGGAGGTGGGGGACAAGAGACCCAGTACTTC. Amino acid sequence: CSAGGGGQETQYF.

This clonotype occurred many times. This rearrangement joins TRBV20-1 to TRBJ2-7; 11 nucleotides match TRBD2. CDR3 length: 13 amino acids. Germline V gene data show CDR1 as DFQATT and CDR2 as SNEGSKA (reference sequence). V was clipped by 3 bases and J by 5 bases; unmatched bases: 3. CDR3 residues: CSARTSGVNEQYF. Written as DNA, the CDR3 is TGCAGTGCTAGGACTAGCGGGGTCAACGAGCAGTACTTC.

This clonotype turned up a few times. The CDR3 DNA is TGTGCCAGCAGCGGACGGACCTCTGGGGCCAACGTCCTGACTTTC. It is translated as CASSGRTSGANVLTF. The V and J genes are TRBV27 and TRBJ2-6; D gene ambiguous. The CDR3 contains 15 residues. Per the germline V gene, CDR1 is MNHEY and CDR2 is SMNVEV (reference sequence). The V and J ends lost 6 bases and 0 bases respectively, with 9 bases between them.

In this sample, this clonotype turned up a few times. J is TRBJ1-5 and V is TRBV6-1; TRBD1 agrees at 8 bases. With 6 bases clipped from V and 7 bases from J, the junction kept 11 bases outside the gene matches. Germline CDR1 reads MNHNS; CDR2 reads SASEGT. The CDR3 consists of 15 residues. The chain's CDR3 is CASSFRTGYIQPQHF. The CDR3 region has the DNA TGTGCCAGCAGCTTCCGGACAGGGTACATCCAGCCCCAGCATTTT.

The chain carries TRBV28 and TRBJ1-1; unclear D gene. The CDR3 is 12 amino acids. The germline V gene has CDR1 MDHEN and CDR2 SYDVKM. Between the trimmed V and J ends, which lost 7 bases and 1 base, there was a span of 7 bases. CDR3 sequence (DNA): TGTGCCAGCAACAACAAGAACACTGAAGCTTTCTTT. Protein sequence: CASNNKNTEAFF.

The V and J genes are TRBV25-1 and TRBJ1-5, with a possible D match to TRBD1 (5 bases). Germline-derived CDR1 and CDR2 are MGHDK and SYGVNS. V was pared by 10 bases and J by 6 bases, with 16 bases between. CDR3 length equals 13 residues. CDR3 coding DNA: TGTGCCACGACACTACGAGGGGCTCAGCCCCAGCATTTT. Protein sequence: CATTLRGAQPQHF.

This clonotype turned up a few times. The chain combines TRBV4-3 with TRBJ2-7; 7 bases match TRBD2. The CDR3 length is 14 residues. Germline assignment: CDR1 LGHNA and CDR2 YSLEER. Trimming at V came to 1 base and at J to 4 bases, leaving 4 bases not matched to a gene. This CDR3 is CASSQGGSGYEQYF. In DNA, the CDR3 is TGCGCCAGCAGCCAAGGGGGTAGCGGGTACGAGCAGTACTTC.

V gene TRBV27 combines with J gene TRBJ1-2, with TRBD1 identical over 10 bases. The CDR3 totals 14 residues. Germline V gene lookup returns CDR1 MNHEY and CDR2 SMNVEV (reference sequence). V was pared by 8 bases and J by 0 bases, with 3 bases of the junction left unmatched. The CDR3 loop is CASWDRGPNYGYTF. In DNA, the CDR3 is TGTGCCAGCTGGGACAGGGGTCCTAACTATGGCTACACCTTC.

As for this clonotype: At one end, the junction sequence differs from germline, possibly due to a read error. The chain recombines TRBV4-3 with TRBJ2-3, with TRBD2 identical over 13 bases. There are 17 residues in the CDR3. Per germline, CDR1 LGHNA and CDR2 YSLEER. CDR3 residues: CASSQRLAGGSTETQYF. CDR3 DNA: TGCGCCAGCAGCCAGAGACTAGCGGGGGGTAGTACAGAGACGCAGTATTTT.

The V gene is TRBV6-2 or TRBV6-3, the J gene TRBJ2-7; TRBD2 might be the D (6 bases). Trimming cost V 0 bases and J 3 bases, with 9 bases left between them. Per germline, CDR1 MNHEY and CDR2 SVGEGT. This CDR3 has 14 residues. Written as DNA, the CDR3 is TGTGCCAGCAGTTACTCAGGGAGGCGCTACGAGCAGTACTTC. Its protein product is CASSYSGRRYEQYF.

The rearrangement links TRBV3-1 to TRBJ2-5; the D is unclear. The CDR3 length is 10 residues. Trimming took off 1 base at V and 10 bases at J, with 4 bases between the two ends. CDR1 is LGHDT and CDR2 is YNNKEL in the germline V gene (reference sequence). The CDR3 DNA follows: TGTGCCAGCAGCCAAGCATTCCAGTACTTC. Protein sequence: CASSQAFQYF.

This clonotype has just a few counts. The chain recombines TRBV29-1 with TRBJ2-7; D is perhaps TRBD2 (5 bases). V lost 5 bases, J lost 3 bases, and 11 bases lay in between. This CDR3 is 12 amino acids long. Germline CDR1 is SQVTM and CDR2 is ANQGSEA. CDR3 DNA sequence: TGCAGCGTTCTTAGCGCAAACTACGAGCAGTACTTC. It translates to CSVLSANYEQYF.

This clonotype appeared a single time. V usage is TRBV4-1 and J usage is TRBJ2-3; D tentatively reads TRBD1 or TRBD2 (5 bases each). The CDR3 covers 12 residues. CDR1 is MGHRA and CDR2 is YSYEKL in the germline V gene. V gave up 5 bases and J gave up 10 bases, with 13 bases separating them. The CDR3 DNA reads TGCGCCAGCAGCTGGGTCGGGACCGCGCAGTATTTT. Protein sequence: CASSWVGTAQYF.

This clonotype was counted only a few times. The rearrangement joins TRBV27 to TRBJ2-3; TRBD2 aligns across 10 bases. Trimming cost V 6 bases and J 6 bases; bases outside gene matches: 12. The germline V gene encodes CDR1 MNHEY and CDR2 SMNVEV (reference sequence). This CDR3 region has 16 residues. The CDR3: CASRAPSGGGGDTQYF. DNA of the CDR3: TGTGCCAGCAGAGCGCCTAGCGGGGGCGGTGGGGATACGCAGTATTTT.

This clonotype appeared a single time. V gene TRBV7-3 combines with J gene TRBJ1-5; TRBD1 might be the D (5 bases). Looked up from germline, CDR1 is SGHTA and CDR2 is FQGTGA. The CDR3 is made up of 14 amino acids. V lost 4 bases and J lost 7, with 14 bases in between. The CDR3 nucleotides are TGTGCCAGCAGCTCACTACAGGTTCACCAGCCCCAGCATTTT. Its protein product is CASSSLQVHQPQHF.

J is TRBJ1-4 and V is TRBV12-3 or TRBV12-4; 11 bases agree with TRBD1. With V trimmed by 3 bases and J by 9 bases, 21 bases remained unmatched. This CDR3 is built from 20 residues. CDR3 region: CASSFGTGGSQGDETKKLFF. The CDR3, as DNA: TGTGCCAGCAGTTTCGGGACAGGGGGGAGCCAAGGAGATGAGACAAAAAAACTGTTTTTT.

The CDR3 here is CSVAQGVRETQYF. In DNA, the CDR3 is TGCAGCGTTGCACAGGGAGTCCGGGAGACCCAGTACTTC. This chain connects TRBV29-1 to TRBJ2-5; D possibly corresponds to TRBD1 (6 bases). Germline CDR1 SQVTM, CDR2 ANQGSEA. The CDR3 is 13 residues long. Trimming left V 4 bases short and J 5 bases short, with 14 bases between.

The chain carries TRBV7-2 and TRBJ2-5; 7 nucleotides match TRBD2. Germline V gene sequence: CDR1 SGHTA, CDR2 FQGNSA. CDR3 length: 17 amino acids. The junction had 16 bases not matched to a gene; V was cut back by 2 bases and J by 7 bases. CDR3 loop: CASSLSRGGSGAGTQYF. The CDR3 nucleotides read TGTGCCAGCAGCTTATCCCGTGGCGGGAGTGGGGCAGGGACCCAGTACTTC.

This clonotype has only a few counts. The chain employs TRBV28 and TRBJ2-5; 9 bases are a match to TRBD1. The end of the DNA aligns better with TRBJ2-7, so the J call may be wrong. Germline CDR1 MDHEN, CDR2 SYDVKM. The CDR3 is 15 residues long. The CDR3 sequence: CASSLRDRVSHEQYF. DNA of the CDR3: TGTGCCAGCAGTTTGCGGGACAGGGTTTCCCACGAGCAGTACTTC.

This chain uses TRBV6-2 or TRBV6-3 with TRBJ2-4; unclear D gene. The CDR3 covers 18 residues. V gave up 2 bases and J gave up 6 bases, with 23 bases separating them. Germline loops: CDR1 MNHEY, CDR2 SVGEGT. This chain's CDR3 is CASSYDGPGFQLGNIQYF. Written as DNA, the CDR3 is TGTGCCAGCAGTTACGACGGGCCAGGTTTCCAGTTGGGAAACATTCAGTACTTC.

In its sample, this clonotype was seen once. One end of the junction is discordant with germline, which a read error may explain. The chain links TRBV6-1 to TRBJ2-1; tentative D call: TRBD1 (6 bases). This CDR3 region has 22 residues. Looked up from germline, CDR1 is MNHNS and CDR2 is SASEGT. CDR3: CASKKRPDQDRRTGYSHNEQFF. CDR3 nucleotide sequence: TGTGCCAGCAAAAAGAGGCCGGATCAAGACCGGAGAACAGGGTACTCCCACAATGAGCAGTTCTTC.

In this sample, this clonotype turned up once. The chain combines TRBV6-5 with TRBJ1-2; maybe TRBD1 (5 bases). The V gene's germline CDR1 is MNHEY and CDR2 SVGAGI. The CDR3 runs to 16 residues. Trimming cost V 0 bases and J 10 bases, with 21 bases left between them. The CDR3 nucleotides are TGTGCCAGCAGTTACTCGACCCATCTACCTCAGGGATACTACACCTTC. This gives the protein CASSYSTHLPQGYYTF.

This clonotype was seen repeatedly, ten times or more. The rearrangement joins TRBV7-9 to TRBJ2-7, with D tentatively TRBD2 (5 bases). CDR3 length equals 14 residues. Germline assignment: CDR1 SEHNR and CDR2 FQNEAQ (reference sequence). V gave up 0 bases and J gave up 1 base, with 7 bases separating them. CDR3 sequence reads: CASSLASGSYEQYF. DNA for the CDR3: TGTGCCAGCAGCTTAGCCAGCGGATCCTACGAGCAGTACTTC. Supplemented by reference TRBV7-9 and TRBJ2-7, the full variable domain reads DTGVSQNPRHKITKRGQNVTFRCDPISEHNRLYWYRQTLGQGPEFLTYFQNEAQLEKSRLLSDRFSAERPKGSFSTLEIQRTEQGDSAMYLCASSLASGSYEQYFGPGTRLTVT.

Note on this clonotype: A read error may account for a junction end that differs from germline. V and J are TRBV10-3 and TRBJ1-1; tentative D call: TRBD1 (5 bases). The CDR3 spans 15 residues. Germline V gives CDR1 ENHRY, CDR2 SYGVKD. DNA of the CDR3: TGTGTCATCAGTGTGGGGACGCAAATGAACACTGAAGCTTTCTTT. It specifies CVISVGTQMNTEAFF.

The sample holds many counts of this clonotype. V gene TRBV5-5 combines with J gene TRBJ2-5; 12 bases agree with TRBD2. CDR3 length equals 16 residues. Trimming at V came to 3 bases and at J to 5 bases, leaving 8 bases not matched to a gene. CDR1 and CDR2 from the germline V gene are SGHKS and YYEKEE (reference sequence). In DNA, the CDR3 is TGTGCCAGCAGCTCGCCTAGCGGGGGGGCCTTGGAGACCCAGTACTTC. Translation gives CASSSPSGGALETQYF.

The V gene is TRBV4-3, the J gene TRBJ2-3; the match to TRBD2 covers 10 bases. Losses at the gene ends were 0 bases for V and 5 bases for J; bases not matched to a gene: 8. The CDR3 totals 17 residues. In germline, CDR1 is LGHNA, CDR2 YSLEER. DNA of the CDR3: TGCGCCAGCAGCCAAGATCCAGCGGGGGGGCAGATAGATACGCAGTATTTT. This sequence encodes CASSQDPAGGQIDTQYF.

With regard to this clonotype: This may come from a read error, since a much larger clone is one base off. CDR3 residues: CASSYSDSSYGQYF. CDR3 coding DNA: TGTGCCAGCAGTTACTCGGACAGCTCCTACGGGCAGTACTTC. The rearrangement uses TRBV6-2 or TRBV6-3 and TRBJ2-7, with D tentatively TRBD1 (6 bases). This CDR3 is built from 14 residues. Per the germline V gene, CDR1 is MNHEY and CDR2 is SVGEGT.

This chain links TRBV5-6 with TRBJ2-7, with D maybe TRBD1 (5 bases). Trimming removed 4 bases from V and 1 base from J, with 9 bases in between. This CDR3 spans 13 amino acids. Per germline, CDR1 SGHDT and CDR2 YYEEEE. The CDR3 DNA sequence: TGTGCCAGCAGCGAACAGGATTCCTACGAGCAGTACTTC. Amino acid sequence: CASSEQDSYEQYF.